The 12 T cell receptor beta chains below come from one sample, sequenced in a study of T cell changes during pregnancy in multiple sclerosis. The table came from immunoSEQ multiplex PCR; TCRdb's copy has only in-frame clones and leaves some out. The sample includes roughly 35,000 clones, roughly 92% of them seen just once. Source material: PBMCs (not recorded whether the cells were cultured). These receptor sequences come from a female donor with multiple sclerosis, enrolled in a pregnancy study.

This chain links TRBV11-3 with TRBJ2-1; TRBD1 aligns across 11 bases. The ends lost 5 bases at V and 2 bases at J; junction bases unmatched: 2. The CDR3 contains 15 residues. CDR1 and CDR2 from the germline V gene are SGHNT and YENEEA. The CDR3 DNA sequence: TGTGCCAGCAGCGGACAGGGGGCAACCTACAATGAGCAGTTCTTC. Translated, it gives CASSGQGATYNEQFF.

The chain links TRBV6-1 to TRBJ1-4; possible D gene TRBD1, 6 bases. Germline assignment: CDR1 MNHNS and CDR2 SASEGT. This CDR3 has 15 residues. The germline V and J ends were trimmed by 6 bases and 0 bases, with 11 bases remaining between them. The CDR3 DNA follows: TGTGCCAGCAGCCCACGGACAGCAACTAATGAAAAACTGTTTTTT. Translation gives CASSPRTATNEKLFF.

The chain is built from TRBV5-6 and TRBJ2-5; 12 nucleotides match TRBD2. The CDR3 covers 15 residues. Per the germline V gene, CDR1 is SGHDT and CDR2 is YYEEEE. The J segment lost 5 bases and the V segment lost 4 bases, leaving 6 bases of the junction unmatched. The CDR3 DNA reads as TGTGCCAGCAGCGACGGACTAGCGGGACGCGAGACCCAGTACTTC. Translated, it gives CASSDGLAGRETQYF.

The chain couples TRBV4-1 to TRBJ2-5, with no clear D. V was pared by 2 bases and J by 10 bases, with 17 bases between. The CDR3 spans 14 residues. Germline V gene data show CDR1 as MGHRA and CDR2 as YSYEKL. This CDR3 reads CASSQNTPRSRQYF. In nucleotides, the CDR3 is TGCGCCAGCAGCCAAAATACCCCACGGTCGCGCCAGTACTTC.

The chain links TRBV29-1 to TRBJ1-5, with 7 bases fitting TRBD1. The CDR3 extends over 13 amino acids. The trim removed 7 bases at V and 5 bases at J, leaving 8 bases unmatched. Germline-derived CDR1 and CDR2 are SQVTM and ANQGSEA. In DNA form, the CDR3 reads TGCAGCGCGAGACAGGGCGTAGATCAGCCCCAGCATTTT. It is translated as CSARQGVDQPQHF.

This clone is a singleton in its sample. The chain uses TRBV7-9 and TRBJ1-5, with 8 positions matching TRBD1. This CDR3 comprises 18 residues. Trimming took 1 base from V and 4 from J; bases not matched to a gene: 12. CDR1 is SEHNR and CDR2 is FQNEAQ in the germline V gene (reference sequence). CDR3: CASSLGLGTGWGNQPQHF. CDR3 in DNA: TGTGCCAGCAGCTTAGGATTGGGGACAGGCTGGGGGAATCAGCCCCAGCATTTT. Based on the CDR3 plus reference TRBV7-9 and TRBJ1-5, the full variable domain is DTGVSQNPRHKITKRGQNVTFRCDPISEHNRLYWYRQTLGQGPEFLTYFQNEAQLEKSRLLSDRFSAERPKGSFSTLEIQRTEQGDSAMYLCASSLGLGTGWGNQPQHFGDGTRLSIL.

The CDR3 loop reads CASSRLQGAPDEQYF. As DNA, the CDR3 is TGTGCCAGCAGCAGATTACAGGGGGCGCCTGACGAGCAGTACTTC. V usage is TRBV7-9 and J usage is TRBJ2-7; 9 positions agree with TRBD1. Germline-derived CDR1 and CDR2 are SEHNR and FQNEAQ (reference sequence). Trimming cost V 5 bases and J 5 bases; bases outside gene matches: 10. The CDR3 has 15 amino acids.

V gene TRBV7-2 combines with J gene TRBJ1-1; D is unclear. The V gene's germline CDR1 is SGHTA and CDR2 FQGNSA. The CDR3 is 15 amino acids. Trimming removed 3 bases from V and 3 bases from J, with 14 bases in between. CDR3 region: CASSFSRLGDTEAFF. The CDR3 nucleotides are TGTGCCAGCAGCTTCTCTAGGCTCGGGGACACTGAAGCTTTCTTT.

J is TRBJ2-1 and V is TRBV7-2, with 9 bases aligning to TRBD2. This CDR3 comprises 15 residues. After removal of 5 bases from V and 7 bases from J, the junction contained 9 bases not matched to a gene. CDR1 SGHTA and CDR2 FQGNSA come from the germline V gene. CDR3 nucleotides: TGTGCCAGCAGCCCGACGACTAGCGGACATAATGAGCAGTTCTTC. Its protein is CASSPTTSGHNEQFF.

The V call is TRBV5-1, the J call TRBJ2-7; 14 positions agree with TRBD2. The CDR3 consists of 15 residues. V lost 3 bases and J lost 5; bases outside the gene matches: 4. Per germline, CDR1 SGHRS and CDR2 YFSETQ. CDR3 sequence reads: CASSSGTSGSHEQYF. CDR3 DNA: TGCGCCAGCAGCTCGGGGACTAGCGGGAGCCACGAGCAGTACTTC.

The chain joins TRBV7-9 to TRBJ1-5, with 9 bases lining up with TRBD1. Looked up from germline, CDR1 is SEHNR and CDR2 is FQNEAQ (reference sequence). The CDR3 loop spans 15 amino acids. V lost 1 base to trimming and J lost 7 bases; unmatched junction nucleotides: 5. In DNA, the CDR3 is TGTGCCAGCAGCTTAGTAGGGACAGGGAACCAGCCCCAGCATTTT. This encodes CASSLVGTGNQPQHF.

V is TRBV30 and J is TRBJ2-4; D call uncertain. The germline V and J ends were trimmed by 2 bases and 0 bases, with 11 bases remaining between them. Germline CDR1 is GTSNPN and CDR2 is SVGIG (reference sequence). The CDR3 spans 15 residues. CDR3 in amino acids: CAWSFRAQAKNIQYF. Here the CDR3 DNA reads TGTGCCTGGAGTTTCCGGGCCCAAGCCAAAAACATTCAGTACTTC.